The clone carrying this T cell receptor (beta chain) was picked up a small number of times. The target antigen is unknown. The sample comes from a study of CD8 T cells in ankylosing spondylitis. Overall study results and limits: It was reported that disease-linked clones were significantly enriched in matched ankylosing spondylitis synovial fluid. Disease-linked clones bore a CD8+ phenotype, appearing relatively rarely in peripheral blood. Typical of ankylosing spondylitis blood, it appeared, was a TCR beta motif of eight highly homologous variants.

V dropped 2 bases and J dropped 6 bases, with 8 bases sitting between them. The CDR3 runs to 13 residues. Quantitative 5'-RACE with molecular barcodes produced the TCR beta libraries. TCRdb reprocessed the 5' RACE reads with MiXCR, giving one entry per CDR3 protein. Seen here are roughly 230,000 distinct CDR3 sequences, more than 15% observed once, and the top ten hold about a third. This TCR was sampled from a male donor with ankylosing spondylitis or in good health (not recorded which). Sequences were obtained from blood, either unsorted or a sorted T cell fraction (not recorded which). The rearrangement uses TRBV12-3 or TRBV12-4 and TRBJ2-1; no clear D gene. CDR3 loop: CASSLRWRNEQFF. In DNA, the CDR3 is TGTGCCAGCAGTTTAAGATGGCGCAATGAGCAGTTCTTC.